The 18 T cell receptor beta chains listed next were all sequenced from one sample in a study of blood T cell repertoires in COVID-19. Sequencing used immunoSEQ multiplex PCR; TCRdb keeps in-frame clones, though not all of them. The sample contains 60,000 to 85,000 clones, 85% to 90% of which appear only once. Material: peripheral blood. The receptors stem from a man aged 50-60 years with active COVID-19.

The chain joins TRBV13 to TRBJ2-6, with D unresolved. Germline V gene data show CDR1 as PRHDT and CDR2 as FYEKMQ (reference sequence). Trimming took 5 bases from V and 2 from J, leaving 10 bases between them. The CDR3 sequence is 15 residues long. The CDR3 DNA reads TGTGCCAGCAGCGATTATACGGCTGGGGCCAACGTCCTGACTTTC. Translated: CASSDYTAGANVLTF.

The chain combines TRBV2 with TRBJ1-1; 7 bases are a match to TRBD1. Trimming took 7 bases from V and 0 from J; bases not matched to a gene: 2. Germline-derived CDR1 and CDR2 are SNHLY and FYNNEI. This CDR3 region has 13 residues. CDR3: CASTTGVNTEAFF. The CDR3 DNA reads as TGTGCCAGCACCACAGGGGTGAACACTGAAGCTTTCTTT.

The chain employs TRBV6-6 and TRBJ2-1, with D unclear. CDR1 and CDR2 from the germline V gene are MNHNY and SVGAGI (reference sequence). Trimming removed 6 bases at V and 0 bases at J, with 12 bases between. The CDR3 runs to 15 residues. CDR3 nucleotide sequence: TGTGCCAGCAGACACACAGTGGCCTCCTACAATGAGCAGTTCTTC. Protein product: CASRHTVASYNEQFF.

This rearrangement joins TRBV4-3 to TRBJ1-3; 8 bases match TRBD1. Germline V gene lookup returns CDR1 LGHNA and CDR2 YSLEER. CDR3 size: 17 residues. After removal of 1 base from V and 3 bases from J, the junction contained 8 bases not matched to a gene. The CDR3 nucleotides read TGCGCCAGCAGCCAAGTCTTTGGACAGGGACATGGAAACACCATATATTTT. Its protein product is CASSQVFGQGHGNTIYF.

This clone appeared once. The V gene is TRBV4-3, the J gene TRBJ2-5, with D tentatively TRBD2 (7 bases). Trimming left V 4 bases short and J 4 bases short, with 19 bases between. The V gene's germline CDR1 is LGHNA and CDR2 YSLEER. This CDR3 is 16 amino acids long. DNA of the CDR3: TGCGCCAGCAGCCTGGGGAAGGGGGGGGCGGGAGAGACCCAGTACTTC. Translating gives CASSLGKGGAGETQYF.

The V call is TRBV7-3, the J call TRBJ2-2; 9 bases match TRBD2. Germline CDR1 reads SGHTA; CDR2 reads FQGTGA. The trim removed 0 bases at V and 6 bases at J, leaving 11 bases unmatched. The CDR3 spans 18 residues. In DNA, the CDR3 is TGTGCCAGCAGCTTAACGATGGCGGGAGGGCTTGGTTCCGGGGAGCTGTTTTTT. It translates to CASSLTMAGGLGSGELFF.

In nucleotides, the CDR3 is TGTGCCAGCAGCGCGACTAGCGGGAGGGTTACGCAGTATTTT. Amino acid sequence: CASSATSGRVTQYF. V gene TRBV2 combines with J gene TRBJ2-3, with 14 bases matching TRBD2. The V gene end was trimmed by 6 bases and the J gene end by 8 bases; junction bases not matched to a gene: 4. The CDR3 runs to 14 residues. Germline CDR1 is SNHLY and CDR2 is FYNNEI.

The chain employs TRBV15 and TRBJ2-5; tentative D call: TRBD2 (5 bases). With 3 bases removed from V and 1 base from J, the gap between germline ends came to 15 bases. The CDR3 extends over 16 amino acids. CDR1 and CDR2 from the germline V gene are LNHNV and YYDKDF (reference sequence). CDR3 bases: TGTGCCACCAGCAGCCGCTTGTCCAGCGGCCAAGAGACCCAGTACTTC. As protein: CATSSRLSSGQETQYF. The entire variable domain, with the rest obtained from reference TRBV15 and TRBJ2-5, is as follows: DAMVIQNPRYQVTQFGKPVTLSCSQTLNHNVMYWYQQKSSQAPKLLFHYYDKDFNNEADTPDNFQSRRPNTSFCFLDIRSPGLGDTAMYLCATSSRLSSGQETQYFGPGTRLLVL.

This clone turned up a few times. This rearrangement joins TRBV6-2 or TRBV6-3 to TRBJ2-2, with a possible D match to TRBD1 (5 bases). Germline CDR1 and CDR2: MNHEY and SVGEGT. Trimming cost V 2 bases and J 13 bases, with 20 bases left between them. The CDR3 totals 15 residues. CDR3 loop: CASSYAMGPDQGLFF. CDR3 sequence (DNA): TGTGCCAGCAGTTACGCCATGGGGCCCGACCAGGGGCTGTTTTTT.

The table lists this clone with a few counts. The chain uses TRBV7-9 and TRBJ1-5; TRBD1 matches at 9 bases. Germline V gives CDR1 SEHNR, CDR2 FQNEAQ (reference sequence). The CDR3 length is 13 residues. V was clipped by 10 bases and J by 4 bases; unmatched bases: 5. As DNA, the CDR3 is TGTGCCACCGCCGGGACAGGGAATCAGCCCCAGCATTTT. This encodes CATAGTGNQPQHF. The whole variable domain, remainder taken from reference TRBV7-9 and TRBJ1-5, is DTGVSQNPRHKITKRGQNVTFRCDPISEHNRLYWYRQTLGQGPEFLTYFQNEAQLEKSRLLSDRFSAERPKGSFSTLEIQRTEQGDSAMYLCATAGTGNQPQHFGDGTRLSIL.

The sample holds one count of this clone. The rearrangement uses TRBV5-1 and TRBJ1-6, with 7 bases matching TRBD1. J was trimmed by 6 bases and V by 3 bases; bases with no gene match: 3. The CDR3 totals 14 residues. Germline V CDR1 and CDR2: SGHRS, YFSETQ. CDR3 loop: CASSYGTVNSPLHF. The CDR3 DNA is TGCGCCAGCAGCTACGGGACAGTTAATTCACCCCTCCACTTT.

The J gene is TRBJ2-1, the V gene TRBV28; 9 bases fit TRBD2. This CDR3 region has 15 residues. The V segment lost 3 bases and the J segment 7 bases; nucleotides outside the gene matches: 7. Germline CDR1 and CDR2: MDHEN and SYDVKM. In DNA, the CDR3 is TGTGCCAGCAGTTTCGGCGGGAGGGCCTCGAATGAGCAGTTCTTC. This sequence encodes CASSFGGRASNEQFF.

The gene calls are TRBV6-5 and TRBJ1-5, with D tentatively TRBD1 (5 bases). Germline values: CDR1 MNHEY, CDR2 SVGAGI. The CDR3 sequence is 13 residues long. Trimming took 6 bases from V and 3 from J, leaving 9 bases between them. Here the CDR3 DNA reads TGTGCCAGCAGCACAGGCCTCAATCAGCCCCAGCATTTT. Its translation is CASSTGLNQPQHF.

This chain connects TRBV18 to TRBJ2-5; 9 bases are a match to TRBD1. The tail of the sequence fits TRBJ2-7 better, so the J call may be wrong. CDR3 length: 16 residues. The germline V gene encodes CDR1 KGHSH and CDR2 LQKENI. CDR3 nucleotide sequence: TGTGCCAGCTCACCACCGGACAGGGGAGGTTCTTACGAGCAGTACTTC. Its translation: CASSPPDRGGSYEQYF.

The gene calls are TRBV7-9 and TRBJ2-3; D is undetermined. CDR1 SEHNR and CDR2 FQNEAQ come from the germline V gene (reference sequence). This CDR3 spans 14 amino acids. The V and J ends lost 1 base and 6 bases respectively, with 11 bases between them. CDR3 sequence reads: CASSLVVAPDTQYF. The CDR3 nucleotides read TGTGCCAGCAGCTTAGTAGTAGCCCCTGATACGCAGTATTTT.

The CDR3 region has the DNA TGTGCCAGCAGCGCGCGCGATACGCAGTATTTT. Protein: CASSARDTQYF. This chain joins TRBV9 and TRBJ2-3; D not certain. This CDR3 region has 11 residues. The germline V gene encodes CDR1 SGDLS and CDR2 YYNGEE. V was trimmed by 3 bases and J by 6 bases, leaving 5 bases between them.

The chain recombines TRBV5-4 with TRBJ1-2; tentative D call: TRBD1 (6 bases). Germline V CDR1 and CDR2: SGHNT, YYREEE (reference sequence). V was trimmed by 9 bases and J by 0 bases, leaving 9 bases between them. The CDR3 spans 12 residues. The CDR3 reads CATRGTNYGYTF. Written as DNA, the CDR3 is TGTGCCACTAGGGGGACTAACTATGGCTACACCTTC.

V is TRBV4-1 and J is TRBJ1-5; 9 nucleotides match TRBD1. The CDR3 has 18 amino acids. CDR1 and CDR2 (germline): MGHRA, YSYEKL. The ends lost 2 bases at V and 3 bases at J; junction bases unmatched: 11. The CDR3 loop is CASSQILRDRDTNQPQHF. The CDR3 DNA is TGCGCCAGCAGCCAAATACTCCGGGACAGGGATACCAATCAGCCCCAGCATTTT.